This entry lists 21 T cell receptor beta chains sequenced from one sample in a study of blood T cells in healthy people across ages (dated by TCRdb to the mid-2010s). The library was built by means of 5' RACE. The sequencer listed for this sample is Illumina HiSeq 2500. A second 7 to 11 cycle PCR used a sample-barcoded 5' primer and a J-beta primer mix. TCRdb reprocessed the public reads (quality trimming at Q25 with fastp, clone calling with MiXCR) and kept in-frame beta chains. Identical CDR3 proteins give one entry, which carries the most common genes and DNA. This sample holds some 370,000 distinct CDR3 sequences; roughly half were observed only once. Under 65% of the sample is held by the ten biggest clonotypes. The source material was blood. The receptors originated from a man in his 60s in good health.

This clonotype appeared many times. This chain joins TRBV24-1 and TRBJ2-1; no reliable D call. V gave up 3 bases and J gave up 0 bases, with 11 bases separating them. CDR1 KGHDR and CDR2 SFDVKD come from the germline V gene. The CDR3 has 16 residues. This chain's CDR3 is CATSDPDLSSYNEQFF. CDR3 coding DNA: TGTGCCACCAGTGATCCAGACTTGAGCTCCTACAATGAGCAGTTCTTC.

V gene TRBV20-1 combines with J gene TRBJ1-2; D remains ambiguous. CDR1 and CDR2 from the germline V gene are DFQATT and SNEGSKA (reference sequence). This CDR3 is 11 amino acids long. V lost 3 bases to trimming and J lost 4 bases, with 6 bases between them. The CDR3 reads CSASDGYGYTF. CDR3 sequence (DNA): TGCAGTGCTAGCGATGGCTATGGCTACACCTTC.

V is TRBV10-3 and J is TRBJ2-1; 7 nucleotides agree with TRBD2. Unmatched junction bases numbered 6, after V lost 2 bases and J lost 5 bases. Germline V gene data show CDR1 as ENHRY and CDR2 as SYGVKD. The CDR3 extends over 15 amino acids. The DNA of the CDR3 is TGTGCCATCAGTGAGGTAGCGGGTGGCCACAATGAGCAGTTCTTC. Protein: CAISEVAGGHNEQFF.

This sequence joins TRBV7-2 and TRBJ1-1; D not certain. Germline V gives CDR1 SGHTA, CDR2 FQGNSA. V lost 5 bases to trimming and J lost 1 base, with 8 bases between them. The CDR3 sequence is 13 residues long. The CDR3: CASSTSRNTEAFF. DNA of the CDR3: TGTGCCAGCAGCACCTCCCGGAACACTGAAGCTTTCTTT. The whole variable domain, remainder taken from reference TRBV7-2 and TRBJ1-1, is GAGVSQSPSNKVTEKGKDVELRCDPISGHTALYWYRQSLGQGLEFLIYFQGNSAPDKSGLPSDRFSAERTGGSVSTLTIQRTQQEDSAVYLCASSTSRNTEAFFGQGTRLTVV.

CDR3 nucleotides: TGTGCCAGCAGTTACTCGGGTCGGGGGGCCTCCTACGAACAGTACTTC. Amino acid sequence: CASSYSGRGASYEQYF. The rearrangement joins TRBV6-5 to TRBJ2-4, with D maybe TRBD2 (7 bases). V dropped 0 bases and J dropped 13 bases, with 22 bases sitting between them. Per germline, CDR1 MNHEY and CDR2 SVGAGI. The CDR3 consists of 16 residues.

The chain employs TRBV20-1 and TRBJ2-5; a possible D gene is TRBD1 (6 bases). Looked up from germline, CDR1 is DFQATT and CDR2 is SNEGSKA (reference sequence). Trimming left V 5 bases short and J 5 bases short, with 18 bases between. This CDR3 is built from 14 residues. CDR3 in amino acids: CSAGGHRVRETQYF. CDR3 coding DNA: TGCAGTGCTGGGGGCCACCGGGTTAGGGAGACCCAGTACTTC.

The rearrangement links TRBV11-2 to TRBJ2-1; the D gene is possibly TRBD2 (5 bases). Germline V lookup: CDR1 SGHAT, CDR2 FQNNGV. V lost 1 base and J 5 bases, leaving 21 bases between the germline ends. The length of the CDR3 is 18 residues. DNA of the CDR3: TGTGCCAGCAGCTTAGGTTCCTTGGAGGTCCCTTGGCACAATGAGCAGTTCTTC. Translated, it gives CASSLGSLEVPWHNEQFF. Full variable domain (outside the CDR3, taken from reference TRBV11-2 and TRBJ2-1): EAGVAQSPRYKIIEKRQSVAFWCNPISGHATLYWYQQILGQGPKLLIQFQNNGVVDDSQLPKDRFSAERLKGVDSTLKIQPAKLEDSAVYLCASSLGSLEVPWHNEQFFGPGTRLTVL.

The CDR3 DNA is TGTGCCAGCAGCTGCCTAGCGGGGGGACCCGGCGAGCAGTACTTC. The encoded protein is CASSCLAGGPGEQYF. This sequence joins TRBV7-2 and TRBJ2-7, with TRBD2 matching over 11 bases. V gave up 4 bases and J gave up 6 bases; unmatched junction bases: 8. The CDR3 length is 15 residues. From germline, CDR1 is SGHTA and CDR2 FQGNSA. Filled out from reference TRBV7-2 and TRBJ2-7, the complete variable domain reads GAGVSQSPSNKVTEKGKDVELRCDPISGHTALYWYRQSLGQGLEFLIYFQGNSAPDKSGLPSDRFSAERTGGSVSTLTIQRTQQEDSAVYLCASSCLAGGPGEQYFGPGTRLTVT.

This clonotype has only a few counts. The chain recombines TRBV11-2 with TRBJ2-1, with D tentatively TRBD1 (6 bases). Per germline, CDR1 SGHAT and CDR2 FQNNGV. V lost 6 bases to trimming and J lost 8 bases, with 11 bases between them. This CDR3 has 12 amino acids. CDR3 DNA: TGTGCCAGCAGTCGGACAGTGGATGAGCAGTTCTTC. Protein: CASSRTVDEQFF.

The V and J genes are TRBV20-1 and TRBJ1-5, with D perhaps TRBD1 (6 bases). The CDR3 totals 17 residues. Trimming cost V 6 bases and J 1 base, with 22 bases left between them. Per germline, CDR1 DFQATT and CDR2 SNEGSKA (reference sequence). In nucleotides, the CDR3 is TGCAGTGCGCCGGCCAATCTCGGGACACAAAGCAATCAGCCCCAGCATTTT. Its translation: CSAPANLGTQSNQPQHF.

The gene calls are TRBV7-9 and TRBJ2-7; 7 bases agree with TRBD1. This CDR3 comprises 14 residues. V dropped 5 bases and J dropped 3; count of bases not matched to a gene: 7. The germline gives CDR1 SEHNR, CDR2 FQNEAQ (reference sequence). In DNA form, the CDR3 reads TGTGCCAGCAGCCACCGGGACAGAAACTACGAGCAGTACTTC. Protein sequence: CASSHRDRNYEQYF.

This clonotype was detected only a few times. The V call is TRBV15, the J call TRBJ2-1; 7 nucleotides match TRBD1. V lost 9 bases, J lost 6 bases, and 14 bases stayed unmatched. The CDR3 has 15 residues. Per germline, CDR1 LNHNV and CDR2 YYDKDF (reference sequence). Written as DNA, the CDR3 is TGTGCCACTAACTCCCGAGACAGGGACCCCAATGAGCAGTTCTTC. It is translated as CATNSRDRDPNEQFF.

The chain combines TRBV29-1 with TRBJ2-4; TRBD2 matches at 7 bases. The CDR3 extends over 11 amino acids. Germline V gene data show CDR1 as SQVTM and CDR2 as ANQGSEA. Trimming at V came to 5 bases and at J to 7 bases, leaving 2 bases not matched to a gene. The DNA for the CDR3 is TGCAGCGTTAGAGCGGGGAACATTCAGTACTTC. Its protein is CSVRAGNIQYF.

The V and J genes are TRBV6-5 and TRBJ1-2; TRBD1 agrees at 8 bases. After removal of 6 bases from V and 4 bases from J, the junction contained 7 bases not matched to a gene. The CDR3 is 14 residues long. The V gene's germline CDR1 is MNHEY and CDR2 SVGAGI. The CDR3 here is CASSAQGGSYGYTF. The CDR3 DNA reads as TGTGCCAGCAGCGCACAGGGGGGCAGCTATGGCTACACCTTC.

The chain carries TRBV29-1 and TRBJ1-4; 7 nucleotides line up with TRBD1. Unmatched junction bases numbered 10, after V lost 3 bases and J lost 9 bases. This CDR3 has 14 amino acids. Germline CDR1 is SQVTM and CDR2 is ANQGSEA. The CDR3 nucleotides read TGCAGCGTTGAGTCCCAGGGGGTAAAGAAAAAACTGTTTTTT. It encodes CSVESQGVKKKLFF.

This clonotype was counted once. In nucleotides, the CDR3 is TGCGCCAGCAGCTCCGGACTAGCGGGAGGTCACAATGAGCAGTACTTC. It encodes CASSSGLAGGHNEQYF. V usage is TRBV5-1 and J usage is TRBJ2-4; TRBD2 aligns across 14 bases. CDR1 is SGHRS and CDR2 is YFSETQ in the germline V gene. The CDR3 is made up of 16 amino acids. V was pared by 3 bases and J by 13 bases, with 12 bases of the junction left unmatched.

The rearrangement uses TRBV9 and TRBJ1-5; D possibly corresponds to TRBD1 (5 bases). Looked up from germline, CDR1 is SGDLS and CDR2 is YYNGEE. There are 14 residues in the CDR3. Deletions cut 3 bases from V and 5 bases from J, with 12 bases between. CDR3 nucleotide sequence: TGTGCCAGCAGCGCGCAGGGAAGAGATCAGCCCCAGCATTTT. This codes for CASSAQGRDQPQHF.

This clonotype was picked up many times. The chain has TRBV29-1 and TRBJ2-4; the D call may be TRBD1 or TRBD2 (5 bases each). Germline V gene sequence: CDR1 SQVTM, CDR2 ANQGSEA. The CDR3 extends over 15 amino acids. V shed 6 bases and J shed 4 bases, with 19 bases lying between them. The CDR3 protein is CSVQPDGGRKNIQYF. The CDR3 coding sequence is TGCAGCGTCCAACCTGATGGGGGACGGAAAAACATTCAGTACTTC.

J is TRBJ2-1 and V is TRBV30, with unresolved D. Deletions cut 3 bases from V and 12 bases from J, with 9 bases between. Germline loops: CDR1 GTSNPN, CDR2 SVGIG (reference sequence). CDR3 length equals 10 residues. This CDR3 is CAWSQLAQFF. The CDR3 DNA sequence: TGTGCCTGGAGCCAGCTGGCGCAGTTCTTC.

This clonotype was recorded a few times. J is TRBJ2-7 and V is TRBV12-3 or TRBV12-4; TRBD1 agrees at 7 bases. V lost 7 bases and J lost 3; bases outside the gene matches: 9. The CDR3 runs 14 residues. The CDR3 here is CASNVGTDFYEQYF. The CDR3 region has the DNA TGTGCCAGCAATGTCGGGACAGATTTCTACGAGCAGTACTTC.

The V call is TRBV7-2, the J call TRBJ2-3, with 15 bases lining up with TRBD2. Germline loops: CDR1 SGHTA, CDR2 FQGNSA. CDR3 length equals 16 residues. J was trimmed by 5 bases and V by 3 bases; bases with no gene match: 3. As DNA, the CDR3 is TGTGCCAGCAGCTTGGGACTAGCGGGGGGAATAGATACGCAGTATTTT. Amino acids: CASSLGLAGGIDTQYF.